A single sample gave rise to the 27 T cell receptor beta chains below, sequenced in a study of T cell clonotyping in hematopoietic cell transplantation. The data were produced by immunoSEQ multiplex PCR, yet TCRdb's version contains in-frame clones alone and is incomplete. The sample records approximately 17,000 clones, roughly 90% being singletons. The sequencing sample was made of peripheral blood mononuclear cells. The receptor set was obtained from a man aged 45-65 years in good health. Some clones in this sample may be carry-over from other donors' samples.

The chain couples TRBV4-1 to TRBJ2-6, with D unresolved. V dropped 5 bases and J dropped 0 bases, with 17 bases sitting between them. The CDR3 totals 18 residues. Germline V CDR1 and CDR2: MGHRA, YSYEKL. The CDR3 spells CASSSRTQASSGANVLTF. The CDR3 DNA sequence: TGCGCCAGCAGCTCTCGGACGCAGGCTTCCTCTGGGGCCAACGTCCTGACTTTC.

The CDR3 region is CASSPRATDTQYF. DNA for the CDR3: TGTGCCAGCAGCCCGCGGGCCACAGATACGCAGTATTTT. The V and J genes are TRBV9 and TRBJ2-3, with a tentative D call TRBD2 (5 bases). V lost 4 bases to trimming and J lost 2 bases, with 8 bases between them. The CDR3 extends over 13 amino acids. CDR1 and CDR2 (germline): SGDLS, YYNGEE.

This chain joins TRBV5-1 and TRBJ1-4; D gene uncertain. Looked up from germline, CDR1 is SGHRS and CDR2 is YFSETQ. Trimming removed 2 bases at V and 6 bases at J, with 8 bases between. This CDR3 has 13 amino acids. CDR3 region: CASSFSIDEKLFF. The CDR3, as DNA: TGCGCCAGCAGCTTCTCGATTGATGAAAAACTGTTTTTT.

The rearrangement uses TRBV5-6 and TRBJ1-6; D gene unclear. V lost 1 base and J 10 bases, leaving 15 bases between the germline ends. CDR3 length: 15 residues. From germline, CDR1 is SGHDT and CDR2 YYEEEE. In DNA form, the CDR3 reads TGTGCCAGCAGCTTGAAGACGAGGAAGGGCTCACCCCTCCACTTT. Its translation: CASSLKTRKGSPLHF.

The chain joins TRBV9 to TRBJ2-6; tentative D call: TRBD2 (5 bases). Germline CDR1 reads SGDLS; CDR2 reads YYNGEE. The CDR3 loop spans 19 amino acids. Trimming left V 4 bases short and J 1 base short, with 21 bases between. CDR3 amino acids: CASSLRLGLTTSGANVLTF. CDR3 DNA: TGTGCCAGCAGCCTTCGTTTGGGCCTGACTACTTCTGGGGCCAACGTCCTGACTTTC.

This clone occurred once. This CDR3 reads CASSLESGQNSPLHF. In DNA form, the CDR3 reads TGTGCCAGCAGCTTAGAGTCGGGACAAAATTCACCCCTCCACTTT. The chain has TRBV7-9 and TRBJ1-6, with D possibly TRBD1 on 6 matching bases. Germline V CDR1 and CDR2: SEHNR, FQNEAQ (reference sequence). V was cut by 1 base and J by 7 bases, with 11 bases left in between. This CDR3 region has 15 residues. The variable domain in full, completed from reference TRBV7-9 and TRBJ1-6, reads DTGVSQNPRHKITKRGQNVTFRCDPISEHNRLYWYRQTLGQGPEFLTYFQNEAQLEKSRLLSDRFSAERPKGSFSTLEIQRTEQGDSAMYLCASSLESGQNSPLHFGNGTRLTVT.

The chain combines TRBV9 with TRBJ2-5; 7 bases match TRBD1. The CDR3 covers 14 residues. V was clipped by 1 base and J by 2 bases; unmatched bases: 2. Germline CDR1 reads SGDLS; CDR2 reads YYNGEE. The CDR3 nucleotides are TGTGCCAGCAGCGTAAGGGGGCAACAAGAGACCCAGTACTTC. Translating it yields CASSVRGQQETQYF. Full variable domain (rest looked up from reference TRBV9 and TRBJ2-5): DSGVTQTPKHLITATGQRVTLRCSPRSGDLSVYWYQQSLDQGLQFLIQYYNGEERAKGNILERFSAQQFPDLHSELNLSSLELGDSALYFCASSVRGQQETQYFGPGTRLLVL.

The chain recombines TRBV9 with TRBJ1-5; weak D call: TRBD1 (5 bases). Germline V CDR1 and CDR2: SGDLS, YYNGEE. The CDR3 has 14 residues. The V end was cut by 5 bases, the J end by 5 bases, with 14 bases between. The CDR3 DNA follows: TGTGCCAGCAGTAGATCAACGGGGGATCAGCCCCAGCATTTT. Protein: CASSRSTGDQPQHF.

The rearrangement links TRBV30 to TRBJ1-4, with a tentative D call TRBD1 (5 bases). The germline V gene has CDR1 GTSNPN and CDR2 SVGIG (reference sequence). The CDR3 is 14 amino acids. The ends were cut back, 0 bases at V and 8 bases at J, with 13 bases in the middle. The CDR3 coding sequence is TGTGCCTGGAGTGTATCAGGGCTAGGCGAAAAACTGTTTTTT. Its protein is CAWSVSGLGEKLFF.

The gene calls are TRBV28 and TRBJ1-2; unclear D gene. The V gene's germline CDR1 is MDHEN and CDR2 SYDVKM. Trimming stripped 7 bases from V and 4 bases from J, with 7 bases between. The CDR3 sequence is 11 residues long. The CDR3 loop is CASKGGYGYTF. In nucleotides, the CDR3 is TGTGCCAGCAAGGGAGGCTATGGCTACACCTTC.

CDR3 DNA: TGCGCCAGCAGCCTAGAGGGGGGGCCCCAAGAGACCCAGTACTTC. This gives the protein CASSLEGGPQETQYF. The V and J genes are TRBV5-1 and TRBJ2-5; the D gene is possibly TRBD2 (7 bases). The CDR3 is 15 amino acids. V lost 4 bases to trimming and J lost 1 base, with 14 bases between them. Looked up from germline, CDR1 is SGHRS and CDR2 is YFSETQ.

The gene calls are TRBV11-2 and TRBJ1-2; a weak D match, TRBD1 (5 bases). This CDR3 is 12 amino acids long. Germline-derived CDR1 and CDR2 are SGHAT and FQNNGV. V lost 3 bases, J lost 5 bases, and 7 bases lay in between. The CDR3 DNA sequence: TGTGCCAGCAGCTTGACAGAGTATGGCTACACCTTC. Amino acids: CASSLTEYGYTF.

This sequence joins TRBV5-6 and TRBJ1-4; D not certain. Between the trimmed V and J ends, which lost 4 bases and 8 bases, there was a span of 24 bases. The germline CDR1 and CDR2 sequences are SGHDT and YYEEEE. CDR3 size: 17 residues. CDR3: CASSPTWEPRGVEKLFF. As DNA, the CDR3 is TGTGCCAGCAGCCCAACGTGGGAACCCCGCGGAGTCGAAAAACTGTTTTTT. Variable domain in full (rest from reference TRBV5-6 and TRBJ1-4): DAGVTQSPTHLIKTRGQQVTLRCSPKSGHDTVSWYQQALGQGPQFIFQYYEEEERQRGNFPDRFSGHQFPNYSSELNVNALLLGDSALYLCASSPTWEPRGVEKLFFGSGTQLSVL.

The J gene is TRBJ2-3, the V gene TRBV29-1; D might be TRBD2 (5 bases). The ends were cut back, 3 bases at V and 14 bases at J, with 9 bases in the middle. Per the germline V gene, CDR1 is SQVTM and CDR2 is ANQGSEA. The CDR3 has 9 amino acids. CDR3 residues: CSVDLAGYF. The CDR3 DNA reads as TGCAGCGTTGATCTAGCTGGGTATTTT.

This clone was seen only once. CDR3 region: CASSESNGNTIYF. The CDR3 DNA reads TGCGCCAGCAGTGAGTCGAACGGAAACACCATATATTTT. The chain employs TRBV10-1 and TRBJ1-3, with D unresolved. Trimming took 0 bases from V and 4 from J, leaving 4 bases between them. CDR1 is WNHNN, CDR2 SYGVQD, per germline (reference sequence). The CDR3 contains 13 residues.

This rearrangement joins TRBV4-2 to TRBJ2-5, with 12 bases matching TRBD2. V shed 0 bases, J shed 2 bases, and the junction held 4 bases outside the gene matches. In germline, CDR1 is LGHNA, CDR2 YNFKEQ. This CDR3 has 17 amino acids. CDR3 sequence reads: CASSQELAGGKQETQYF. The CDR3 bases are TGTGCCAGCAGCCAAGAACTAGCGGGGGGCAAGCAAGAGACCCAGTACTTC.

The chain joins TRBV7-2 to TRBJ1-5, with 8 bases aligning to TRBD1. There are 15 residues in the CDR3. Trimming cost V 2 bases and J 6 bases; bases outside gene matches: 6. Germline V CDR1 and CDR2: SGHTA, FQGNSA. The CDR3 coding sequence is TGTGCCAGCAGCTTATCGGACAGGGTGGGTCAGCCCCAGCATTTT. Translated: CASSLSDRVGQPQHF.

CDR3 DNA: TGCAGCGTTGAAGGTGGCAGGGAAGCTTTCTTT. It yields the protein CSVEGGREAFF. The chain carries TRBV29-1 and TRBJ1-1; the D is unclear. The CDR3 has 11 residues. V was clipped by 1 base and J by 8 bases, with 8 bases between them. Germline CDR1 SQVTM, CDR2 ANQGSEA.

This chain connects TRBV25-1 to TRBJ1-1, with D perhaps matching TRBD1 (6 bases). V was pared by 1 base and J by 5 bases, with 14 bases between. Germline V gives CDR1 MGHDK, CDR2 SYGVNS. The CDR3 is made up of 15 amino acids. CDR3 residues: CASSEWGRGKTEAFF. The CDR3 region has the DNA TGTGCCAGCAGTGAATGGGGGAGGGGGAAGACTGAAGCTTTCTTT.

V gene TRBV29-1 combines with J gene TRBJ2-7; D may be TRBD2 (6 bases). This CDR3 spans 13 amino acids. Per germline, CDR1 SQVTM and CDR2 ANQGSEA. V gave up 3 bases and J gave up 6 bases, with 15 bases separating them. CDR3 sequence reads: CSVDWGEKIEQYF. Here the CDR3 DNA reads TGCAGCGTTGATTGGGGGGAGAAGATCGAGCAGTACTTC.

The rearrangement uses TRBV30 and TRBJ1-6; D uncertain. Trimming pared 2 bases from V and 7 bases from J, leaving 6 bases between. The CDR3 loop spans 12 amino acids. The germline gives CDR1 GTSNPN, CDR2 SVGIG (reference sequence). The CDR3 loop reads CAWSTENSPLHF. The CDR3 nucleotides are TGTGCCTGGAGTACAGAAAATTCACCCCTCCACTTT.

The rearrangement joins TRBV7-2 to TRBJ1-2, with D possibly matching TRBD1 (6 bases). V gave up 8 bases and J gave up 4 bases, with 20 bases separating them. This CDR3 has 15 amino acids. CDR1 SGHTA and CDR2 FQGNSA come from the germline V gene. In nucleotides, the CDR3 is TGTGCCAGCCCCCTGGGCCCGGGACACCTCTATGGCTACACCTTC. This translates into CASPLGPGHLYGYTF.

The V and J genes are TRBV4-3 and TRBJ2-3; D is uncertain. Between the trimmed V and J ends, which lost 0 bases and 3 bases, there was a span of 7 bases. The CDR3 length is 14 residues. The germline V gene has CDR1 LGHNA and CDR2 YSLEER. The CDR3 sequence is CASSQDWRTDTQYF. CDR3 nucleotides: TGCGCCAGCAGCCAAGATTGGCGGACAGATACGCAGTATTTT.

The J gene is TRBJ2-7, the V gene TRBV19; 7 bases map to TRBD1. Trimming cost V 5 bases and J 1 base; bases outside gene matches: 8. The CDR3 has 15 amino acids. Germline V CDR1 and CDR2: LNHDA, SQIVND (reference sequence). As DNA, the CDR3 is TGTGCCAGTAGTCCCCAGGGGGAGATTTCCTACGAGCAGTACTTC. Its translation: CASSPQGEISYEQYF. Complete variable domain (other parts from reference TRBV19 and TRBJ2-7): DGGITQSPKYLFRKEGQNVTLSCEQNLNHDAMYWYRQDPGQGLRLIYYSQIVNDFQKGDIAEGYSVSREKKESFPLTVTSAQKNPTAFYLCASSPQGEISYEQYFGPGTRLTVT.

The chain employs TRBV6-1 and TRBJ2-3, with 8 bases identical to TRBD2. The CDR3 length is 15 residues. In germline, CDR1 is MNHNS, CDR2 SASEGT. The trim removed 6 bases at V and 9 bases at J, leaving 14 bases unmatched. The CDR3 DNA reads TGTGCCAGCAGATCGGCAGCGGGGGTTGGGCAAACGCAGTATTTT. It yields the protein CASRSAAGVGQTQYF.

This clone was seen just once. The genes are TRBV4-2 and TRBJ1-6, with 8 bases matching TRBD1. This CDR3 spans 20 amino acids. From germline, CDR1 is LGHNA and CDR2 YNFKEQ. Trimming took 9 bases from V and 0 from J; bases not matched to a gene: 19. The CDR3 is CASKPRGTTGASSYNSPLHF. CDR3 coding DNA: TGTGCCAGTAAGCCAAGGGGAACGACAGGGGCTAGCTCCTATAATTCACCCCTCCACTTT.

The V gene is TRBV11-2, the J gene TRBJ2-7, with TRBD2 as a possible D gene (6 bases). V lost 3 bases, J lost 2 bases, and 11 bases lay in between. Germline CDR1 reads SGHAT; CDR2 reads FQNNGV. The CDR3 extends over 14 amino acids. The CDR3 bases are TGTGCCAGCAGCTTCGGGGGTACCCCCTACGAGCAGTACTTC. It encodes CASSFGGTPYEQYF.